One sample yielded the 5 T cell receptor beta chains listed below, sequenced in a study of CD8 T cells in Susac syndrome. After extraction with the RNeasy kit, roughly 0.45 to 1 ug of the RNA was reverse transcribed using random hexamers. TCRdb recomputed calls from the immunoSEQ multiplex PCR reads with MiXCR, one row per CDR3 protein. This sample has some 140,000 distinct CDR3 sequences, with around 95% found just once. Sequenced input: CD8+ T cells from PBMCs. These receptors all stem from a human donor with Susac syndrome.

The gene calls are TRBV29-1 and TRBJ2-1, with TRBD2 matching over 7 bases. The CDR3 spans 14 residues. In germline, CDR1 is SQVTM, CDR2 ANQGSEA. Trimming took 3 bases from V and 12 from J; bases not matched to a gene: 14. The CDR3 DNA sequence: TGCAGCGTTGATGGGGAGGGAGAGAGAGGTGTGCAGTTCTTC. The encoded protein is CSVDGEGERGVQFF.

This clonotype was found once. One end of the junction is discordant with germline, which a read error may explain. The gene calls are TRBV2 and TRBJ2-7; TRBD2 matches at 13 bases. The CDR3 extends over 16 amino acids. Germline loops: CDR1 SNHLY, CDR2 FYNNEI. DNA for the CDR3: TGTGCCAGCAGCGAAGAGGGACTAGCGGGATTCGACGAGCAGTACTTC. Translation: CASSEEGLAGFDEQYF. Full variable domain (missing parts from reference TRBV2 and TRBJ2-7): EPEVTQTPSHQVTQMGQEVILRCVPISNHLYFYWYRQILGQKVEFLVSFYNNEISEKSEIFDDQFSVERPDGSNFTLKIRSTKLEDSAMYFCASSEEGLAGFDEQYFGPGTRLTVT.

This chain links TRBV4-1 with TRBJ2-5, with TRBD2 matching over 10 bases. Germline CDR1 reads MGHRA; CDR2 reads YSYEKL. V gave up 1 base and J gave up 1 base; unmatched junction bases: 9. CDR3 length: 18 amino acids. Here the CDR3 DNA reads TGCGCCAGCAGCCAAGCCCCCCCGGCTAGCGGGGGCCAAGAGACCCAGTACTTC. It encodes CASSQAPPASGGQETQYF.

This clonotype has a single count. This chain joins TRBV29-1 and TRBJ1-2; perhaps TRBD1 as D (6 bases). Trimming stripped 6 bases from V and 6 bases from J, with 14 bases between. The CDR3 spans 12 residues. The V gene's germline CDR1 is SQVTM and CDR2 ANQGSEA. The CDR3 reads CSVDQGIDGYTF. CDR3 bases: TGCAGCGTCGACCAGGGGATAGATGGCTACACCTTC.

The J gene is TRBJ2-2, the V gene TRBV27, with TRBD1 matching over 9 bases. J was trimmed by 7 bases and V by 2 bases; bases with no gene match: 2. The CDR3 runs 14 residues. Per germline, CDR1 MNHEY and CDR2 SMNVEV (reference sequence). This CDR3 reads CASSLGTGIGELFF. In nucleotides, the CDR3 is TGTGCCAGCAGTTTAGGGACAGGGATCGGGGAGCTGTTTTTT.